Reported below is one TCR beta chain. Study processing details: Nucleated cell number was recorded as an estimate derived from reference gene primer amplification. TCRdb keeps only in-frame clones here, not all; method: immunoSEQ multiplex PCR. The V and J calls and clone size are taken from that table; D and trimming were inferred from the DNA. The sample contains 250,000 or so clones, roughly 86% of which appear only once. This sample is part of a study of blood T cell repertoires in COVID-19. Study at large: Both acute and convalescent COVID-19 samples were obtained from the United States, Italy and Spain. PBMCs, B-cell-depleted T cells, or T cells were the source of the cDNA or gDNA that made up the material.

CDR1 is SNHLY, CDR2 FYNNEI, per germline. Trimming shortened V by 7 bases and J by 0 bases, and 14 bases separated the two germline ends. CDR3 size: 15 residues. The clonotype originates from a woman in her seventies with active or convalescent COVID-19. This chain connects TRBV2 to TRBJ2-3; a possible D gene is TRBD2 (6 bases). Sequencing was done on a sample of peripheral blood. The CDR3 is CASTPGGFSTDTQYF. DNA for the CDR3: TGTGCCAGCACCCCTGGGGGGTTCAGCACAGATACGCAGTATTTT.